One and the same sample provided the 8 T cell receptor beta chains below, sequenced in a study of blood T cell repertoires in COVID-19. Method: immunoSEQ multiplex PCR; TCRdb's copy keeps in-frame clones and lacks some. The sample has 60,000 to 75,000 clones; about 86% are singletons. Input material: peripheral blood. Every receptor here comes from a human donor in a cohort sampled during active COVID-19.

The sample holds one count of this clone. This chain joins TRBV28 and TRBJ1-3; the match to TRBD1 covers 7 bases. Germline V gene lookup returns CDR1 MDHEN and CDR2 SYDVKM. V shed 6 bases and J 1 base; nucleotides not matched to a gene: 12. The CDR3 has 17 residues. CDR3 in amino acids: CASSLVKGAPSGNTIYF. The CDR3 bases are TGTGCCAGCAGCTTGGTTAAGGGGGCCCCTTCTGGAAACACCATATATTTT.

The sample holds a few counts of this clone. V usage is TRBV2 and J usage is TRBJ2-1; 9 positions agree with TRBD2. Losses at the gene ends were 6 bases for V and 8 bases for J; bases not matched to a gene: 11. CDR3 length: 15 residues. Germline loops: CDR1 SNHLY, CDR2 FYNNEI. CDR3 sequence reads: CASRNLAGRGDEQFF. The CDR3 nucleotides read TGTGCCAGCAGGAATCTAGCGGGACGGGGGGATGAGCAGTTCTTC.

The chain carries TRBV7-8 and TRBJ1-2, with TRBD1 as a possible D gene (6 bases). V was trimmed by 5 bases and J by 0 bases, leaving 22 bases between them. From germline, CDR1 is SGHVS and CDR2 FQNEAQ. The CDR3 covers 18 residues. The CDR3 nucleotides read TGTGCCAGCAGCAAGTACAGGGTCCCCACGACAGCTAACTATGGCTACACCTTC. Translation gives CASSKYRVPTTANYGYTF.

The rearrangement joins TRBV27 to TRBJ2-7, with D hard to call. CDR3 size: 13 residues. The V end lost 6 bases, the J end lost 3 bases, and 12 bases lay between the germline ends. Germline CDR1 MNHEY, CDR2 SMNVEV (reference sequence). The CDR3 bases are TGTGCCAGCAGCCTGGGCTACGGCTACGAGCAGTACTTC. It specifies CASSLGYGYEQYF.

This clone was observed a single time. V gene TRBV28 combines with J gene TRBJ2-6, with D possibly matching TRBD2 (6 bases). Looked up from germline, CDR1 is MDHEN and CDR2 is SYDVKM. This CDR3 is 12 amino acids long. Trimming cost V 4 bases and J 18 bases, with 16 bases left between them. CDR3 nucleotides: TGTGCCAGCAGTTCCGACGGGACTCTCGCGACTTTC. Protein: CASSSDGTLATF.

The J gene is TRBJ2-2, the V gene TRBV5-6, with 7 bases identical to TRBD2. V lost 3 bases, J lost 7 bases, and 9 bases stayed unmatched. Germline-derived CDR1 and CDR2 are SGHDT and YYEEEE. This CDR3 is 15 amino acids long. DNA for the CDR3: TGTGCCAGCAGCTGGGAGCGGGAAAGTATCGGGGAGCTGTTTTTT. This gives the protein CASSWERESIGELFF.

The rearrangement joins TRBV7-2 to TRBJ2-7; D gene unclear. The CDR3 loop spans 11 amino acids. Trimming took 3 bases from V and 3 from J, leaving 3 bases between them. Germline V gene lookup returns CDR1 SGHTA and CDR2 FQGNSA. The CDR3 is CASSFYYEQYF. The CDR3 nucleotides read TGTGCCAGCAGCTTCTACTACGAGCAGTACTTC. The whole variable domain, filled in from reference TRBV7-2 and TRBJ2-7, reads GAGVSQSPSNKVTEKGKDVELRCDPISGHTALYWYRQSLGQGLEFLIYFQGNSAPDKSGLPSDRFSAERTGGSVSTLTIQRTQQEDSAVYLCASSFYYEQYFGPGTRLTVT.

The rearrangement uses TRBV7-3 and TRBJ2-3, with D possibly TRBD2 on 5 matching bases. The CDR3 contains 16 residues. CDR1 is SGHTA and CDR2 is FQGTGA in the germline V gene. V lost 2 bases, J lost 2 bases, and 14 bases lay in between. The DNA of the CDR3 is TGTGCCAGCAGCTTAGCCGGCGGAGGTGACACAGATACGCAGTATTTT. Its translation: CASSLAGGGDTDTQYF.